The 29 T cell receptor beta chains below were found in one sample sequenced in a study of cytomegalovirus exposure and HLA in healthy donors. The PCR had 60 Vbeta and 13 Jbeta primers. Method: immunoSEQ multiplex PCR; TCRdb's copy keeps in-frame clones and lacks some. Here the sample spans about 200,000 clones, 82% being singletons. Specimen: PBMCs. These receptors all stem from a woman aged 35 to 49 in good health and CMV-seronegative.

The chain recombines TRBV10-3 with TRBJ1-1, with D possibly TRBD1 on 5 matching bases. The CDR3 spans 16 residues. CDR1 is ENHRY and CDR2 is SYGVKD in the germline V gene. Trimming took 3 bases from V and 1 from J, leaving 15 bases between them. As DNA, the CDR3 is TGTGCCATCAGTGATAGAGGGCCCGGGGGGAACACTGAAGCTTTCTTT. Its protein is CAISDRGPGGNTEAFF.

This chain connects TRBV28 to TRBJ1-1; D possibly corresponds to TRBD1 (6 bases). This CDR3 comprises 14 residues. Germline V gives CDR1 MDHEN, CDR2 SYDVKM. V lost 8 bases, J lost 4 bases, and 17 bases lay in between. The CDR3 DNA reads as TGTGCCAGCGTGGGGGGGCAGGCGGGCACTGAAGCTTTCTTT. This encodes CASVGGQAGTEAFF.

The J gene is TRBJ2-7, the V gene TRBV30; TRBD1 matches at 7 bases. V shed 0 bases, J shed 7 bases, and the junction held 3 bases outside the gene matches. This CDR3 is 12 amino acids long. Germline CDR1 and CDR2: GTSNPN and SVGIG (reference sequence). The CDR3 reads CAWSVRGWEQYF. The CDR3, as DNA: TGTGCCTGGAGTGTCAGGGGGTGGGAGCAGTACTTC.

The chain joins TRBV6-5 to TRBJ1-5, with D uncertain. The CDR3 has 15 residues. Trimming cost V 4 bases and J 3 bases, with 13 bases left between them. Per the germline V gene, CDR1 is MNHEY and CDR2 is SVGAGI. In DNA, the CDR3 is TGTGCCAGCAGTTCTAGCCGCGGACCCAATCAGCCCCAGCATTTT. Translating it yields CASSSSRGPNQPQHF.

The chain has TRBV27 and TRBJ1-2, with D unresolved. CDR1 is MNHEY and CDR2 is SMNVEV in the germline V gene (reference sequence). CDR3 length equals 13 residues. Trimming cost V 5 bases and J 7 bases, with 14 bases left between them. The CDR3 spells CASSISGVVGYTF. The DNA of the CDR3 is TGTGCCAGCAGTATCAGCGGGGTGGTTGGCTACACCTTC.

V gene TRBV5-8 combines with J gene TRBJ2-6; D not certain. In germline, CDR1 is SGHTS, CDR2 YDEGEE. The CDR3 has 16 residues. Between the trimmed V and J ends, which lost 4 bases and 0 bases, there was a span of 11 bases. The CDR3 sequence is CASSARLLSGANVLTF. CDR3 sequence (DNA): TGTGCCAGCAGCGCCCGACTCCTCTCTGGGGCCAACGTCCTGACTTTC.

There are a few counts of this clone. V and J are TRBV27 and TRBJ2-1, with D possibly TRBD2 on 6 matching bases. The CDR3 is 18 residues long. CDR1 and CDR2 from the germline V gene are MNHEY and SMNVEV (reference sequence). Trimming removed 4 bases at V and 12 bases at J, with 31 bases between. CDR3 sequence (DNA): TGTGCCAGCAGTTCTCCAGGGACGTTTAGCGGCGTAGGTCGTGGGCAGTTCTTC. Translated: CASSSPGTFSGVGRGQFF.

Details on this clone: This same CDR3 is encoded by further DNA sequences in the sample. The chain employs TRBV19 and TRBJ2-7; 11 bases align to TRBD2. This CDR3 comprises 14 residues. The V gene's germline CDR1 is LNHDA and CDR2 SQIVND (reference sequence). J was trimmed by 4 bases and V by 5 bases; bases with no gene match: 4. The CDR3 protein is CASSPGTSGYEQYF. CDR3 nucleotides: TGTGCCAGTAGTCCAGGGACTAGCGGATACGAGCAGTACTTC.

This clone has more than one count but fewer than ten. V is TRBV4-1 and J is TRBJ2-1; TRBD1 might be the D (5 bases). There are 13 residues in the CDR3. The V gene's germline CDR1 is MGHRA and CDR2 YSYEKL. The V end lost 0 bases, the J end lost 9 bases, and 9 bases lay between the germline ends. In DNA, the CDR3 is TGCGCCAGCAGCCAAGATAGGGGATTTGAGCAGTTCTTC. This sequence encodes CASSQDRGFEQFF.

CDR3 residues: CASSLQGGQPQHF. The CDR3 DNA follows: TGTGCCAGCAGTTTACAGGGTGGACAGCCCCAGCATTTT. The chain uses TRBV6-4 and TRBJ1-5; D is perhaps TRBD1 (6 bases). The CDR3 is 13 amino acids. Per germline, CDR1 MRHNA and CDR2 SNTAGT. The V gene lost 5 bases and the J gene lost 7 bases, with 12 bases spanning the gap.

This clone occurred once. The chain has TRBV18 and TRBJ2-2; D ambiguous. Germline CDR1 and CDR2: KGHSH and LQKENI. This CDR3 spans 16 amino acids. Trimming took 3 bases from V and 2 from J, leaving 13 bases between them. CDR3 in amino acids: CASSPPSHLNTGELFF. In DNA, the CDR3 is TGTGCCAGCTCACCCCCAAGTCACCTAAACACCGGGGAGCTGTTTTTT. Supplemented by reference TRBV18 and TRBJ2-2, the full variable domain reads NAGVMQNPRHLVRRRGQEARLRCSPMKGHSHVYWYRQLPEEGLKFMVYLQKENIIDESGMPKERFSAEFPKEGPSILRIQQVVRGDSAAYFCASSPPSHLNTGELFFGEGSRLTVL.

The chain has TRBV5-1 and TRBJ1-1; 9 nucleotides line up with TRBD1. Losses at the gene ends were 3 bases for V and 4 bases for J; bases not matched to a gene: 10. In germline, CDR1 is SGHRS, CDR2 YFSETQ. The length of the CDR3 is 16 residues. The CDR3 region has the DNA TGCGCCAGCAGCTCCCGGGACAGGGCGGGGGGCACTGAAGCTTTCTTT. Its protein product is CASSSRDRAGGTEAFF.

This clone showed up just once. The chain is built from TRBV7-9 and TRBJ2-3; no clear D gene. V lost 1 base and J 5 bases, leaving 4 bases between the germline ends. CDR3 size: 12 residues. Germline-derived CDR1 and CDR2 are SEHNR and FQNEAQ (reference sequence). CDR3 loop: CASSLDIDTQYF. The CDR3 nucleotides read TGTGCCAGCAGCTTAGATATAGATACGCAGTATTTT.

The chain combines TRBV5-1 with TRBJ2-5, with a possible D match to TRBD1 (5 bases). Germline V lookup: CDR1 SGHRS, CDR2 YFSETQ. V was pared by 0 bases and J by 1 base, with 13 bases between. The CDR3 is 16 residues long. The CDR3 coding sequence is TGCGCCAGCAGCTTGGGCCTTTCAGACAGCCAAGAGACCCAGTACTTC. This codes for CASSLGLSDSQETQYF.

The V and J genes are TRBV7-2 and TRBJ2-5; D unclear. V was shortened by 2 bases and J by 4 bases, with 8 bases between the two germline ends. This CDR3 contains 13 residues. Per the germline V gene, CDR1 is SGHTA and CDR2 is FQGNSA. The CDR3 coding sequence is TGTGCCAGCAGCTTATCCTACGGAGAGACCCAGTACTTC. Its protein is CASSLSYGETQYF. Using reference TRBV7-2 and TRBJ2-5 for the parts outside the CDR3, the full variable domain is GAGVSQSPSNKVTEKGKDVELRCDPISGHTALYWYRQSLGQGLEFLIYFQGNSAPDKSGLPSDRFSAERTGGSVSTLTIQRTQQEDSAVYLCASSLSYGETQYFGPGTRLLVL.

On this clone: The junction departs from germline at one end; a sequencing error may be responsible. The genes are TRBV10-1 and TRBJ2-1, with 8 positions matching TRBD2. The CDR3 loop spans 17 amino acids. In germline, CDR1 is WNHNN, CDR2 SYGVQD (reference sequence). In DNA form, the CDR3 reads TGCGCCAGCAGTCCACTGGGGGGTAGCGGGACTTACAATGAGCGGTTCTTC. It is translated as CASSPLGGSGTYNERFF.

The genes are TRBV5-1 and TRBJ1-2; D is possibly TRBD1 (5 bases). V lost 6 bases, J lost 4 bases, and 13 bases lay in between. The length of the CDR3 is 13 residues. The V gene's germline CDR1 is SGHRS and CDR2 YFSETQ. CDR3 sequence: CASTLAGGYGYTF. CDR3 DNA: TGCGCCAGCACCCTGGCCGGGGGCTATGGCTACACCTTC.

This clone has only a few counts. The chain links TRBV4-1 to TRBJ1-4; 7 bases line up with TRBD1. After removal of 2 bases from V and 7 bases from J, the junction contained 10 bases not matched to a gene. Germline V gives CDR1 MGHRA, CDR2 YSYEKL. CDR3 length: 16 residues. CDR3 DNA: TGCGCCAGCAGCCAAATCAGGGGGACAGCAATTGAAAAACTGTTTTTT. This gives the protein CASSQIRGTAIEKLFF.

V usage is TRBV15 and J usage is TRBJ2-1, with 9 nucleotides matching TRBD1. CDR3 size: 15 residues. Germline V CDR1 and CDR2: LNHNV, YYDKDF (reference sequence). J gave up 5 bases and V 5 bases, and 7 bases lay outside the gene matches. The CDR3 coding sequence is TGTGCCACCAGCCGAGGACAGGGGTTGAACAATGAGCAGTTCTTC. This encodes CATSRGQGLNNEQFF.

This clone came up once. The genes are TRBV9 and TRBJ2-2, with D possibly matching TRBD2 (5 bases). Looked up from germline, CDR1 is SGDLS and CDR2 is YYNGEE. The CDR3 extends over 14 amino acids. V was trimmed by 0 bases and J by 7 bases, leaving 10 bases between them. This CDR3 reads CASSVGGELGELFF. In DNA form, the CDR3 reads TGTGCCAGCAGCGTAGGGGGAGAACTCGGGGAGCTGTTTTTT.

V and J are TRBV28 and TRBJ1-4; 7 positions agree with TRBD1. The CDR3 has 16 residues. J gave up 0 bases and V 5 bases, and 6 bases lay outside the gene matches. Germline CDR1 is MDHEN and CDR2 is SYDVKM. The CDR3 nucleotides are TGTGCCAGCAGTCTCGGGACAGCTGCAACTAATGAAAAACTGTTTTTT. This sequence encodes CASSLGTAATNEKLFF.

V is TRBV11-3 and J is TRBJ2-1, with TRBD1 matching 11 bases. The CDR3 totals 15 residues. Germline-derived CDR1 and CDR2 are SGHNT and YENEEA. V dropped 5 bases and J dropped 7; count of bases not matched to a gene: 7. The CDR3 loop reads CASSNPGDRGNEQFF. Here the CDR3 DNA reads TGTGCCAGCAGCAACCCCGGGGACAGGGGGAATGAGCAGTTCTTC.

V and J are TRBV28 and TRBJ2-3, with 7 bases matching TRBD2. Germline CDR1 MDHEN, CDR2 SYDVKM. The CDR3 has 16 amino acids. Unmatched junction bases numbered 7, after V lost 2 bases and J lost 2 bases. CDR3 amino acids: CASSLSGTHVTDTQYF. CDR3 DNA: TGTGCCAGCAGTTTAAGCGGGACCCACGTCACAGATACGCAGTATTTT. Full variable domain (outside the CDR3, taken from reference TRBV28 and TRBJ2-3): DVKVTQSSRYLVKRTGEKVFLECVQDMDHENMFWYRQDPGLGLRLIYFSYDVKMKEKGDIPEGYSVSREKKERFSLILESASTNQTSMYLCASSLSGTHVTDTQYFGPGTRLTVL.

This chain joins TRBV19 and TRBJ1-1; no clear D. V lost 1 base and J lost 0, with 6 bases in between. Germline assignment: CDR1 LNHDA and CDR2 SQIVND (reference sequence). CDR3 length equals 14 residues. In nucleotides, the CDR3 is TGTGCCAGTAGTATAGGTCCAGTGAACACTGAAGCTTTCTTT. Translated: CASSIGPVNTEAFF.

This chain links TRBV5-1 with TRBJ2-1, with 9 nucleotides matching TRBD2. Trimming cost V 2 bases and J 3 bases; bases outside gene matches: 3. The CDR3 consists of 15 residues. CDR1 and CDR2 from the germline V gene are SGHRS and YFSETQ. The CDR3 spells CASSFASGIYNEQFF. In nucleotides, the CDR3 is TGCGCCAGCAGCTTCGCTAGCGGGATCTACAATGAGCAGTTCTTC.

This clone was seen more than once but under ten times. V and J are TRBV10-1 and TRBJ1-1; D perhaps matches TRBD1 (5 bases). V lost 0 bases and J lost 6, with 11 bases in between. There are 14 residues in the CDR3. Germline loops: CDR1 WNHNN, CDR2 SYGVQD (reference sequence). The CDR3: CASSESHRPAEAFF. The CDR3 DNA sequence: TGCGCCAGCAGTGAGTCACACAGGCCGGCTGAAGCTTTCTTT.

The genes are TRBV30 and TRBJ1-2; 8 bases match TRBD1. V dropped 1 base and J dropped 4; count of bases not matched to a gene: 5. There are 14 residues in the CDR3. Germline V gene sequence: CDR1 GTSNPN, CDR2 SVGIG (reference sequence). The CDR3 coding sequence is TGTGCCTGGAGTGGCCGGGACAGGCTCTATGGCTACACCTTC. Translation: CAWSGRDRLYGYTF.

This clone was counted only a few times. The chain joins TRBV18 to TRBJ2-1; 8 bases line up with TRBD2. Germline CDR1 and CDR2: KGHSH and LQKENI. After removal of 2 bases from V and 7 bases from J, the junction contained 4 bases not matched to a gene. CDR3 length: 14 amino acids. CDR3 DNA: TGTGCCAGCTCACCAGCGGGAGGTGTGAATGAGCAGTTCTTC. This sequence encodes CASSPAGGVNEQFF.

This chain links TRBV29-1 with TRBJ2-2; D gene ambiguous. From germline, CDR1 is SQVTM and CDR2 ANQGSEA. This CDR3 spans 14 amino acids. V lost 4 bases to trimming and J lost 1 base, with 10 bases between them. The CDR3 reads CSVVRVGNTGELFF. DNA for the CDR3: TGCAGCGTTGTCCGGGTGGGGAACACCGGGGAGCTGTTTTTT.